The 16 T cell receptor beta chains below were found in one sample sequenced in a study of PD-1 blockade in mismatch repair-deficient tumors (dated by TCRdb to 2016 to 2017). Receptor libraries were prepared by the immunoSEQ multiplex PCR assay. Drawn from immuneACCESS, this table holds only the in-frame rearrangements with V and J called that TCRdb kept. Clones are partly lost; checked studies trace under half to an unresolved V gene and leave the rest unexplained. The sample has some 97,000 clones on record, about 79% of them singletons. Of the sample, 6.3% is held by the ten largest clones. Material: peripheral blood, obtained about eight months after starting pembrolizumab. Receptors originate from an adult with mismatch repair-deficient cancer.

This chain joins TRBV5-1 and TRBJ1-1; D is possibly TRBD1 (5 bases). V was shortened by 5 bases and J by 2 bases, with 13 bases between the two germline ends. CDR3 size: 14 residues. The germline gives CDR1 SGHRS, CDR2 YFSETQ. CDR3 coding DNA: TGCGCCAGCAGACTCGGGACGGTCAACACTGAAGCTTTCTTT. Translation gives CASRLGTVNTEAFF.

This clone showed up just a few times. The CDR3 sequence: CASSFGFTDTQYF. The CDR3 DNA sequence: TGTGCCAGCAGCTTTGGGTTCACAGATACGCAGTATTTT. This chain uses TRBV11-2 with TRBJ2-3; the D is unclear. Germline CDR1 and CDR2: SGHAT and FQNNGV. There are 13 residues in the CDR3. The V gene lost 3 bases and the J gene lost 2 bases, with 6 bases spanning the gap.

This clone was picked up one time. The chain employs TRBV12-5 and TRBJ1-5; D ambiguous. Trimming stripped 3 bases from V and 4 bases from J, with 16 bases between. The CDR3 is 16 residues long. The germline CDR1 and CDR2 sequences are LGHNT and FRNRAP. The CDR3 nucleotides are TGTGCTAGTGGTTTCTCAACAGCCCGGGTAAATCAGCCCCAGCATTTT. The encoded protein is CASGFSTARVNQPQHF.

The chain couples TRBV27 to TRBJ2-1; 10 nucleotides line up with TRBD1. Germline CDR1 and CDR2: MNHEY and SMNVEV (reference sequence). With V trimmed by 0 bases and J by 12 bases, 17 bases remained unmatched. The CDR3 runs 18 residues. Written as DNA, the CDR3 is TGTGCCAGCAGTTTATCGCTAAGTCGGACAGGGGGTAGTCATGTGCAGTTCTTC. Its translation is CASSLSLSRTGGSHVQFF.

The chain has TRBV2 and TRBJ1-3; possibly TRBD1 for D (6 bases). The CDR3 length is 18 residues. CDR1 SNHLY and CDR2 FYNNEI come from the germline V gene. V lost 2 bases, J lost 0 bases, and 17 bases lay in between. Here the CDR3 DNA reads TGTGCCAGCAGTGAACAGCTGATGGGGGCCGGCTCTGGAAACACCATATATTTT. This sequence encodes CASSEQLMGAGSGNTIYF.

The chain carries TRBV4-3 and TRBJ2-3; D unclear. Germline V gene lookup returns CDR1 LGHNA and CDR2 YSLEER. Deletions cut 5 bases from V and 1 base from J, with 7 bases between. The CDR3 runs 13 residues. Here the CDR3 reads CASSVSRTDTQYF. The CDR3 bases are TGCGCCAGCAGCGTCAGCCGCACAGATACGCAGTATTTT.

This chain uses TRBV10-3 with TRBJ2-2, with a weak D call TRBD2 (6 bases). V was clipped by 2 bases and J by 5 bases, with 6 bases between them. The CDR3 sequence is 13 residues long. Per the germline V gene, CDR1 is ENHRY and CDR2 is SYGVKD. The CDR3 coding sequence is TGTGCCATCAGTGAGGGGGGGACCGGGGAGCTGTTTTTT. Protein sequence: CAISEGGTGELFF.

This chain joins TRBV25-1 and TRBJ2-2; maybe TRBD1 (5 bases). Germline V CDR1 and CDR2: MGHDK, SYGVNS. The CDR3 contains 15 residues. The ends were cut back, 7 bases at V and 3 bases at J, with 15 bases in the middle. CDR3: CASTDNDRYTGELFF. For the CDR3, the DNA is TGTGCCAGCACCGACAACGACAGATACACCGGGGAGCTGTTTTTT.

The rearrangement links TRBV29-1 to TRBJ2-1; TRBD2 aligns across 8 bases. The germline gives CDR1 SQVTM, CDR2 ANQGSEA. With 7 bases clipped from V and 11 bases from J, the junction kept 10 bases outside the gene matches. The CDR3 contains 12 residues. CDR3 sequence: CSAGTSGSQQFF. For the CDR3, the DNA is TGCAGCGCAGGGACTAGTGGTTCGCAGCAGTTCTTC.

In its sample, this clone is medium-sized. The V gene is TRBV11-2, the J gene TRBJ2-7, with a weak D call TRBD2 (5 bases). The V gene lost 1 base and the J gene lost 5 bases, with 9 bases spanning the gap. The length of the CDR3 is 13 residues. Germline CDR1 and CDR2: SGHAT and FQNNGV. CDR3 in amino acids: CASSLVPGDEQYF. CDR3 in DNA: TGTGCCAGCAGCTTAGTTCCCGGGGACGAGCAGTACTTC.

V usage is TRBV2 and J usage is TRBJ2-7; D is perhaps TRBD1 (6 bases). CDR3 length: 15 amino acids. Germline-derived CDR1 and CDR2 are SNHLY and FYNNEI. Trimming removed 5 bases at V and 1 base at J, with 15 bases between. The CDR3 region has the DNA TGTGCCAGCAGTCCCACAGGGTTGGGGTCCTACGAGCAGTACTTC. Translated, it gives CASSPTGLGSYEQYF.

The chain links TRBV13 to TRBJ2-5, with D possibly TRBD2 on 7 matching bases. This CDR3 has 16 residues. The ends were cut back, 6 bases at V and 5 bases at J, with 22 bases in the middle. From germline, CDR1 is PRHDT and CDR2 FYEKMQ (reference sequence). CDR3 protein: CASRNRATGRGETQYF. DNA for the CDR3: TGTGCCAGCAGAAACCGGGCCACAGGGAGGGGCGAGACCCAGTACTTC.

This chain joins TRBV27 and TRBJ1-5; D possibly corresponds to TRBD1 (5 bases). Germline assignment: CDR1 MNHEY and CDR2 SMNVEV (reference sequence). This CDR3 has 14 residues. V lost 0 bases and J lost 9, with 12 bases in between. The chain's CDR3 is CASSLSMPGAPQHF. The DNA for the CDR3 is TGTGCCAGCAGTTTATCGATGCCCGGGGCGCCCCAGCATTTT.

The chain has TRBV18 and TRBJ1-5; D uncertain. The germline V and J ends were trimmed by 2 bases and 5 bases, with 7 bases remaining between them. CDR3 size: 13 residues. Germline CDR1 and CDR2: KGHSH and LQKENI. CDR3 amino acids: CASSPGVDQPQHF. CDR3 DNA: TGTGCCAGCTCACCAGGGGTCGATCAGCCCCAGCATTTT. The variable domain in full, completed from reference TRBV18 and TRBJ1-5, reads NAGVMQNPRHLVRRRGQEARLRCSPMKGHSHVYWYRQLPEEGLKFMVYLQKENIIDESGMPKERFSAEFPKEGPSILRIQQVVRGDSAAYFCASSPGVDQPQHFGDGTRLSIL.

The V gene is TRBV5-1, the J gene TRBJ1-4; D gene ambiguous. The germline V gene has CDR1 SGHRS and CDR2 YFSETQ. V gave up 2 bases and J gave up 0 bases, with 5 bases separating them. This CDR3 has 14 amino acids. In nucleotides, the CDR3 is TGCGCCAGCAGCTTAGGTTCAACTAATGAAAAACTGTTTTTT. Amino acids: CASSLGSTNEKLFF.

The chain combines TRBV2 with TRBJ2-3; possible D gene TRBD2, 5 bases. Trimming left V 6 bases short and J 4 bases short, with 8 bases between. The CDR3 runs 12 residues. Germline loops: CDR1 SNHLY, CDR2 FYNNEI. The CDR3 DNA follows: TGTGCCAGCAGGGGAGAGGCAGATACGCAGTATTTT. It specifies CASRGEADTQYF.